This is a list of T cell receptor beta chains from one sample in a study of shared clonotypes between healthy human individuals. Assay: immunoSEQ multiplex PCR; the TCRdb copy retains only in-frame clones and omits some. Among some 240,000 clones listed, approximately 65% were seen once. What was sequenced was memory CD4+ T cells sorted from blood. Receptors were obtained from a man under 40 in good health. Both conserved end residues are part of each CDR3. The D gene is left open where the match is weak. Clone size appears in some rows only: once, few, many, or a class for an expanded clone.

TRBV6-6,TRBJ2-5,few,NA,CASTPEPGATQYF,TGTGCCAGCACCCCGGAGCCTGGGGCGACCCAGTACTTC
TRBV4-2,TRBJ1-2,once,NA,CASTRDGTNYGYTF,TGTGCCAGCACCCGGGACGGAACTAACTATGGCTACACCTTC
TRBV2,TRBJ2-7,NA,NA,CASSEGVGLASSYF,TGTGCCAGCAGTGAAGGTGTGGGACTGGCGAGTTCGTACTTC
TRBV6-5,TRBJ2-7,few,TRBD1,CASRRTGPYYEQYF,TGTGCCAGCAGGCGGACAGGGCCTTACTACGAGCAGTACTTC
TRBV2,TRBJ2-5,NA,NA,CASSVFSKETQYF,TGTGCCAGCAGTGTGTTCAGCAAAGAGACCCAGTACTTC
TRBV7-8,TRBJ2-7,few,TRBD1,CASSLVAGGEQYF,TGTGCCAGCAGCTTAGTCGCAGGGGGCGAGCAGTACTTC
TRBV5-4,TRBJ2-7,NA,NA,CASTPSGRGYEQYF,TGTGCCAGCACCCCCTCCGGGCGGGGCTACGAGCAGTACTTC
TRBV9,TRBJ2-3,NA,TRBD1,CASSRDRVTDTQYF,TGTGCCAGCAGCCGGGACAGGGTCACAGATACGCAGTATTTT
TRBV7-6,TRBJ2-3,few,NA,CASSRLGGLTDTQYF,TGTGCCAGCAGCCGGCTGGGCGGTTTGACAGATACGCAGTATTTT
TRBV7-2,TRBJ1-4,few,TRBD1,CASSLRQGDEKLFF,TGTGCCAGCAGCCTTAGACAGGGCGACGAAAAACTGTTTTTT
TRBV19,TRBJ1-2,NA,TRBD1,CASSGRQGSGYGYTF,TGTGCCAGTAGTGGCAGACAGGGTTCGGGGTATGGCTACACCTTC
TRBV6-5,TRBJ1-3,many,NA,CASNPGNAGNTIYF,TGTGCCAGCAACCCGGGTAACGCTGGAAACACCATATATTTT
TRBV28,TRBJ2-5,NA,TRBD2,CASSFGAGVGETQYF,TGTGCCAGCAGTTTCGGGGCGGGAGTAGGTGAGACCCAGTACTTC
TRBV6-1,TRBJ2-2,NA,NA,CASSEAVATGMGTGELFF,TGTGCCAGCAGTGAAGCAGTTGCTACAGGGATGGGTACCGGGGAGCTGTTTTTT
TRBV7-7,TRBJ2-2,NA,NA,CASSFRGTGELFF,TGTGCTAGCAGCTTCAGGGGCACCGGGGAGCTGTTTTTT
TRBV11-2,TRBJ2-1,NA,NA,CASSFSFPGTFYNEQFF,TGTGCCAGCAGCTTCTCCTTCCCCGGGACTTTCTACAATGAGCAGTTCTTC
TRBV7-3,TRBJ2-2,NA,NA,CASSPTSTRSGELFF,TGTGCCAGCAGCCCGACTTCTACGCGATCGGGGGAGCTGTTTTTT
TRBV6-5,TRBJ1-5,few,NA,CASRNRAGGNQPQHF,TGTGCCAGCAGGAACCGGGCAGGGGGCAATCAGCCCCAGCATTTT
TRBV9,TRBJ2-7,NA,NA,CASSVEPLPYEQYF,TGTGCCAGCAGCGTAGAACCCCTACCCTACGAGCAGTACTTC
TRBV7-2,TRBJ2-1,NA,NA,CASSLQGTNQFF,TGTGCCAGCAGCTTACAAGGGACCAACCAGTTCTTC
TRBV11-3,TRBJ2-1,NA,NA,CASSSSRDGSSYNEQFF,TGTGCCAGCAGCTCTTCCCGGGACGGGAGCTCCTACAATGAGCAGTTCTTC
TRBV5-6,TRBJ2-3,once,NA,CASSSGLRSTDTQYF,TGTGCCAGCAGTTCGGGACTCCGGAGCACAGATACGCAGTATTTT
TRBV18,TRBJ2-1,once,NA,CASSPTTSSYNEQFF,TGTGCCAGCTCACCTACCACGAGCTCCTACAATGAGCAGTTCTTC
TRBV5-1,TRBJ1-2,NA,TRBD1,CASSSGGSTNYGYTF,TGCGCCAGCAGCTCAGGGGGGTCAACTAACTATGGCTACACCTTC
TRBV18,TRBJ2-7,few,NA,CASSPFDVRTYEQYF,TGTGCCAGCTCACCTTTCGATGTTCGCACCTACGAGCAGTACTTC
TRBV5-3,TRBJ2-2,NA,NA,CARSWENTGELFF,TGTGCCAGAAGCTGGGAGAACACCGGGGAGCTGTTTTTT
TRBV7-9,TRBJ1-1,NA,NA,CASSRRGGEGTEAFF,TGTGCCAGCAGCCGCCGGGGGGGAGAGGGCACTGAAGCTTTCTTT
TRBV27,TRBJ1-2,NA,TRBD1,CASSTGTGENGYTF,TGTGCCAGCAGTACCGGGACAGGTGAAAATGGCTACACCTTC
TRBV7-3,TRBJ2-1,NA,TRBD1,CASSSRDRGLKGEQFF,TGTGCCAGCAGCTCCCGGGACAGGGGACTAAAGGGTGAGCAGTTCTTC
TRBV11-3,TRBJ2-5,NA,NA,CASSSRPGQAGKTQYF,TGTGCCAGCAGCTCACGGCCAGGACAGGCGGGGAAGACCCAGTACTTC
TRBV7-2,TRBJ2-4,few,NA,CASSSGGGGFAWSKNIQYF,TGTGCCAGCAGTTCGGGAGGAGGGGGATTCGCTTGGAGCAAAAACATTCAGTACTTC
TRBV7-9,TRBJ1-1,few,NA,CASSLPGGDAEAFF,TGTGCCAGCAGCTTGCCGGGGGGAGACGCTGAAGCTTTCTTT
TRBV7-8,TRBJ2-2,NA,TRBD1,CASSSRTRTGAHPGELFF,TGTGCCAGCAGCTCACGGACCCGGACAGGGGCTCATCCCGGGGAGCTGTTTTTT
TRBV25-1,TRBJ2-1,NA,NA,CASRDRGAAYNEQFF,TGTGCCAGCAGGGACCGGGGGGCTGCCTACAATGAGCAGTTCTTC
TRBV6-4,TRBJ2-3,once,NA,CASSGRRGATDTQYF,TGTGCCAGCTCCGGCAGGCGGGGCGCCACAGATACGCAGTATTTT
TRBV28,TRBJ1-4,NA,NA,CASSRGPTNEKLFF,TGTGCCAGCAGTAGGGGCCCAACTAATGAAAAACTGTTTTTT
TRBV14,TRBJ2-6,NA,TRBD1,CASSPQGYGANVLTF,TGTGCCAGCAGCCCACAGGGGTATGGGGCCAACGTCCTGACTTTC
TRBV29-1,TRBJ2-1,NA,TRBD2,CSVEVAGAYNEQFF,TGCAGCGTTGAAGTGGCGGGAGCCTACAATGAGCAGTTCTTC